One sample yielded the 3 T cell receptor beta chains listed below, sequenced in a study of blood T cell repertoires in COVID-19. The method was immunoSEQ multiplex PCR; TCRdb's version includes in-frame clones alone and lacks a portion of them. The sample includes 55,000 to 80,000 clones, about 80% of them seen just once. The sequencing sample was made of peripheral blood. Receptor source: a woman aged 70-85 years with acute or convalescent COVID-19.

The rearrangement uses TRBV6-1 and TRBJ2-2; TRBD2 matches at 11 bases. Germline V lookup: CDR1 MNHNS, CDR2 SASEGT. The ends lost 4 bases at V and 5 bases at J; junction bases unmatched: 6. The CDR3 consists of 16 residues. The CDR3 loop is CASSALRTSGTGELFF. CDR3 sequence (DNA): TGTGCCAGCAGTGCCCTGCGGACTAGCGGGACCGGGGAGCTGTTTTTT.

V usage is TRBV2 and J usage is TRBJ2-5; possible D gene TRBD1, 5 bases. Trimming cost V 3 bases and J 7 bases, with 12 bases left between them. Germline V lookup: CDR1 SNHLY, CDR2 FYNNEI. This CDR3 is 13 amino acids long. The CDR3 DNA reads as TGTGCCAGCAGTGAGAGCAGGGAATGGACCCAGTACTTC. Translation: CASSESREWTQYF.

J is TRBJ2-3 and V is TRBV18, with 7 bases that match TRBD1. Unmatched junction bases numbered 11, after V lost 6 bases and J lost 5 bases. CDR3 length: 15 residues. CDR1 and CDR2 (germline): KGHSH, LQKENI. The CDR3 DNA reads TGTGCCAGCTCGCTCACCGGGACAGCAGGAGATACGCAGTATTTT. The encoded protein is CASSLTGTAGDTQYF.